The clone carrying this T cell receptor beta chain has only a few counts. No antigen is known for it. V lost 1 base to trimming and J lost 1 base; unmatched junction nucleotides: 5. This CDR3 is 18 amino acids long. Germline V lookup: CDR1 LNHNV, CDR2 YYDKDF (reference sequence). These data come from a study of early T cells in non-severe SARS-CoV-2 infection. In the study overall: With bulk RNA from unsorted whole blood as input, sequencing yielded unpaired chains.

General study points: Lookups in VDJdb leaned toward anti-spike CD8 responses and missed private and CD4 specificities.

Unique molecular identifier tags were affixed to discrete cDNA molecules. TCRdb reprocessed the 5' RACE reads via MiXCR and lists one record per CDR3 protein. The sample holds about 99,000 distinct CDR3 sequences, 15% to 20% seen once. V usage is TRBV15 and J usage is TRBJ2-2; 11 nucleotides line up with TRBD2. Sequenced input: whole blood. This TCR derives from an adult who was a healthcare worker with PCR-confirmed SARS-CoV-2 infection or an uninfected control (not recorded which). CDR3 protein: CATSRGQTSGVNTGELFF. As DNA, the CDR3 is TGTGCCACCAGCAGAGGCCAGACTAGCGGGGTGAACACCGGGGAGCTGTTTTTT.